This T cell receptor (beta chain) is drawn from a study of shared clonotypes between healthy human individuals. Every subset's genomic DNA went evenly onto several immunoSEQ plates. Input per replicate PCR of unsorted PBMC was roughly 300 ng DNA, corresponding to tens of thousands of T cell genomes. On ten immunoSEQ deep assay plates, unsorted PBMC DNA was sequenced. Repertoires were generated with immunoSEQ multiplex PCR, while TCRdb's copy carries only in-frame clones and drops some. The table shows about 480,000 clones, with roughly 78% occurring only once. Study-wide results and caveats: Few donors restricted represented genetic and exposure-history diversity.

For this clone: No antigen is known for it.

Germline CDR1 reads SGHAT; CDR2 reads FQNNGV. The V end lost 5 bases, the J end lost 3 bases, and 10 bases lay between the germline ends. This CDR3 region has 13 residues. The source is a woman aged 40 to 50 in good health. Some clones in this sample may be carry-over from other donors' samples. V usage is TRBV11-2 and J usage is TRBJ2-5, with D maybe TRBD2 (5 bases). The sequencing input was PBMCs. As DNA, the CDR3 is TGTGCCAGCAGCCCAATGCGGGAAGAGACCCAGTACTTC. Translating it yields CASSPMREETQYF.